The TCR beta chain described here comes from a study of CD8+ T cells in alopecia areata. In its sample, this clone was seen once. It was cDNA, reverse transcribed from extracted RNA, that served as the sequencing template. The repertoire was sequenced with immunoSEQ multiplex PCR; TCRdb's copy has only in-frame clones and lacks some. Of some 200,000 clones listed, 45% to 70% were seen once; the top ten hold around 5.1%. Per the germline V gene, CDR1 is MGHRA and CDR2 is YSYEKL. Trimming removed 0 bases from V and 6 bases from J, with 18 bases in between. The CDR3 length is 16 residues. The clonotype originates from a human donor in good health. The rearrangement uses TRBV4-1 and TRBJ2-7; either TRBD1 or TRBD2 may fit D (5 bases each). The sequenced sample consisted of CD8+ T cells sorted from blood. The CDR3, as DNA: TGCGCCAGCAGCCAAGACTCGGGACCCCTTGGCGGCGAGCAGTACTTC. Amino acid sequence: CASSQDSGPLGGEQYF.